This T cell receptor (beta chain) derives from a study of blood T cell repertoires in COVID-19. The wider study: The samples span acute and convalescent COVID-19 from the United States, Italy and Spain.

Sequencing was performed with immunoSEQ multiplex PCR; in TCRdb, only in-frame clones are kept and a portion is missing. Altogether some 150,000 clones are present, 80% being singletons, with the ten largest covering over 4%. The sequenced material came from peripheral blood. The TCR comes from a woman aged 45-59 years with acute or convalescent COVID-19.

The DNA for the CDR3 is TGCAGCGTTGAGACAGGTCTGAACACTGAAGCTTTCTTT. Translated: CSVETGLNTEAFF. This chain joins TRBV29-1 and TRBJ1-1, with D possibly being TRBD1 (6 bases). The ends were cut back, 3 bases at V and 0 bases at J, with 8 bases in the middle. The length of the CDR3 is 13 residues. CDR1 and CDR2 (germline): SQVTM, ANQGSEA.